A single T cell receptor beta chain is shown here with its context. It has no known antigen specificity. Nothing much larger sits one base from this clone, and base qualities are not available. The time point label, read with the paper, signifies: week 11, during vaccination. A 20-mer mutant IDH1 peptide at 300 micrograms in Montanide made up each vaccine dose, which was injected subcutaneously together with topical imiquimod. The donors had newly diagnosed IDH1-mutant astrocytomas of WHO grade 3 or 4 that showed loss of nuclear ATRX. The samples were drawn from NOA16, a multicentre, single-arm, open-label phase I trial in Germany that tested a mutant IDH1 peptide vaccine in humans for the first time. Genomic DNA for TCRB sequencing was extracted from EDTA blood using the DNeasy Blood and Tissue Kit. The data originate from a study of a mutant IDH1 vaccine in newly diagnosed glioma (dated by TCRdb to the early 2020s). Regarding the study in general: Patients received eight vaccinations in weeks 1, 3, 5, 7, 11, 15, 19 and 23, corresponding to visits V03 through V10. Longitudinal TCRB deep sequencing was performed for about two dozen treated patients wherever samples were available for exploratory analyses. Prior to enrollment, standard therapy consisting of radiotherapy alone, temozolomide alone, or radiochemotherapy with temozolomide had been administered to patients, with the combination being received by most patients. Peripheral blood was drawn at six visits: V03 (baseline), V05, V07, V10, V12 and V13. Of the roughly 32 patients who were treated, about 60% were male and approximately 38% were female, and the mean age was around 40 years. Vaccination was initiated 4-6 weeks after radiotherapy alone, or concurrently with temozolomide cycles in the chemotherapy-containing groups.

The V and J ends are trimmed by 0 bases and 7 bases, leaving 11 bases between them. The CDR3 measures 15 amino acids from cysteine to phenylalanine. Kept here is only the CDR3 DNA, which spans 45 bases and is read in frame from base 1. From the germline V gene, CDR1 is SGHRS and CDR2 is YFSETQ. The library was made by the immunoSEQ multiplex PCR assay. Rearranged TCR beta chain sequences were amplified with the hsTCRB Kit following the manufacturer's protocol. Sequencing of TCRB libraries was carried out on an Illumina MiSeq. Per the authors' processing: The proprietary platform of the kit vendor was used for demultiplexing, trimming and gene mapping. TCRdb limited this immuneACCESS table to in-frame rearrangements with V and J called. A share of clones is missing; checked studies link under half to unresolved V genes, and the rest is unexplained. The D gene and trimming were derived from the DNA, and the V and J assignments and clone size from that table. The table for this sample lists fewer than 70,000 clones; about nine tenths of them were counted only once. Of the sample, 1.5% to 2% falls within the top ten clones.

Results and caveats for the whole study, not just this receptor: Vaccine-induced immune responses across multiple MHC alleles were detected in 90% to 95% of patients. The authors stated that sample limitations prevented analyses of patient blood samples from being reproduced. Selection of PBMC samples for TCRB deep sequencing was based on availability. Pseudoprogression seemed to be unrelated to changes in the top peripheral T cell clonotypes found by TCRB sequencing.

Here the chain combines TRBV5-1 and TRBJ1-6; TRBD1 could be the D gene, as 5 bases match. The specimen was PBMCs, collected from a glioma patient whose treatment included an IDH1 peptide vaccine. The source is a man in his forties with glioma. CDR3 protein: CASSLDQYRNSPLHF. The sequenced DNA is TGCGCCAGCAGCTTGGACCAATACAGGAATTCACCCCTCCACTTT.